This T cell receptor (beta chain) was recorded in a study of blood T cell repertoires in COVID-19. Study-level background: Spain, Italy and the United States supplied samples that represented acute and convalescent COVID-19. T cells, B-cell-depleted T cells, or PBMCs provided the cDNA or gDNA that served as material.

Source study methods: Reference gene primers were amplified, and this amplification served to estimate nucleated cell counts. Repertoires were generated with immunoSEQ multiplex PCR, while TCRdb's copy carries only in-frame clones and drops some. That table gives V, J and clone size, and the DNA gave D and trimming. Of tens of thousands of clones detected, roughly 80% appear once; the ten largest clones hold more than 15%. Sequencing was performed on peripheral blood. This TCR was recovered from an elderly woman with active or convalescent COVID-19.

CDR3 residues: CASSQRRDLTYEQYF. As DNA, the CDR3 is TGTGCCAGCAGCCAGAGACGGGACTTGACCTACGAGCAGTACTTC. The gene calls are TRBV11-2 and TRBJ2-7, with a weak D call TRBD2 (6 bases). This CDR3 is 15 amino acids long. Germline-derived CDR1 and CDR2 are SGHAT and FQNNGV. The V gene lost 5 bases and the J gene lost 2 bases, with 16 bases spanning the gap.